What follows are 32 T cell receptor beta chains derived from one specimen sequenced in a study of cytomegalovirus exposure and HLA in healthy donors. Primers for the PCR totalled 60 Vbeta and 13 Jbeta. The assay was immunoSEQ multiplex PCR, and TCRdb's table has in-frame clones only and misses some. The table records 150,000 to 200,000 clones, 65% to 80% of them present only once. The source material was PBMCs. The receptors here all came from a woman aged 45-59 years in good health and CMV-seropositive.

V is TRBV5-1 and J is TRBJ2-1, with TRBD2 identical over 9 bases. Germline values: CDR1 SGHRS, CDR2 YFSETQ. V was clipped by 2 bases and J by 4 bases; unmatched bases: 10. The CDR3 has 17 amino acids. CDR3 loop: CASSFRPGGGDYNEQFF. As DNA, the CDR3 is TGCGCCAGCAGCTTCCGCCCCGGCGGGGGGGATTACAATGAGCAGTTCTTC.

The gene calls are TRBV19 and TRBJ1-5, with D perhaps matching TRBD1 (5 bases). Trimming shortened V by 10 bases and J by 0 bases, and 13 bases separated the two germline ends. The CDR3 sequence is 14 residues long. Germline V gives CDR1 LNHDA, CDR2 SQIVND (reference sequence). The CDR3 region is CAKPGSASNQPQHF. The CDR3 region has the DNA TGTGCCAAACCAGGGTCGGCTAGCAATCAGCCCCAGCATTTT. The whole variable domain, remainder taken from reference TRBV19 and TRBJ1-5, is DGGITQSPKYLFRKEGQNVTLSCEQNLNHDAMYWYRQDPGQGLRLIYYSQIVNDFQKGDIAEGYSVSREKKESFPLTVTSAQKNPTAFYLCAKPGSASNQPQHFGDGTRLSIL.

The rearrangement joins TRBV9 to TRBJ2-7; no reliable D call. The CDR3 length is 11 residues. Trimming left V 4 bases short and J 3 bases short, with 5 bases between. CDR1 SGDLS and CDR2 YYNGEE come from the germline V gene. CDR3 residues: CASSTVYEQYF. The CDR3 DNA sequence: TGTGCCAGCAGCACGGTCTACGAGCAGTACTTC.

The CDR3 loop is CAISEPRRSSGNTIYF. CDR3 DNA sequence: TGTGCCATCAGTGAGCCGCGACGGAGCTCTGGAAACACCATATATTTT. This chain links TRBV10-3 with TRBJ1-3; the D is unclear. This CDR3 has 16 amino acids. V was trimmed by 2 bases and J by 0 bases, leaving 11 bases between them. The germline V gene encodes CDR1 ENHRY and CDR2 SYGVKD.

In nucleotides, the CDR3 is TGTGCCAGCAGCGACGTCCTAACAACGGGCTATGGCTACACCTTC. Amino acid sequence: CASSDVLTTGYGYTF. The chain has TRBV6-5 and TRBJ1-2, with no clear D. The CDR3 totals 15 residues. Germline CDR1 is MNHEY and CDR2 is SVGAGI. V was pared by 6 bases and J by 4 bases, with 18 bases between.

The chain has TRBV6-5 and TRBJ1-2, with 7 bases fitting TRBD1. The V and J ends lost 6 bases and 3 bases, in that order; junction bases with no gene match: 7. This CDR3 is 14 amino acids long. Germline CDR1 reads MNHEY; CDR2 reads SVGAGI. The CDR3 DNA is TGTGCCAGCAGGCGACAGGGATTGGACTATGGCTACACCTTC. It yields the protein CASRRQGLDYGYTF.

The CDR3 reads CASSKDRENEKLFF. DNA of the CDR3: TGCGCCAGCAGTAAGGACAGGGAAAATGAAAAACTGTTTTTT. This sequence joins TRBV5-1 and TRBJ1-4; 8 bases agree with TRBD1. J lost 5 bases, V lost 5 bases, and 5 bases had no gene match. Germline-derived CDR1 and CDR2 are SGHRS and YFSETQ. The CDR3 length is 14 residues.

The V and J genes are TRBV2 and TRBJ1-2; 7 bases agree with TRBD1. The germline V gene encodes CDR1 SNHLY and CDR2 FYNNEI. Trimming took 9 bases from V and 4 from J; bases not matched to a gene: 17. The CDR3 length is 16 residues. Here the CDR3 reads CARAIPIIRDSYGYTF. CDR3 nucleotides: TGTGCCAGAGCTATCCCCATTATCCGGGACAGCTATGGCTACACCTTC.

The CDR3 region has the DNA TGCAGTGCTACTCGGGTGGGTGGCTACACCTTC. Translation: CSATRVGGYTF. The V gene is TRBV20-1, the J gene TRBJ1-2; D not resolved. The CDR3 has 11 amino acids. Trimming removed 4 bases from V and 7 bases from J, with 10 bases in between. Germline assignment: CDR1 DFQATT and CDR2 SNEGSKA (reference sequence).

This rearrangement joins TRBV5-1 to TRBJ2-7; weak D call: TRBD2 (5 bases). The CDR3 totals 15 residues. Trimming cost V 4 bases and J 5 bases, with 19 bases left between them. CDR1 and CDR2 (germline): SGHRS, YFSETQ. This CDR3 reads CASSPWPSGSDEQYF. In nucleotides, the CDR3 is TGCGCCAGCAGCCCATGGCCCTCGGGGAGCGACGAGCAGTACTTC.

CDR3 in DNA: TGTGCCAGCTCACCCGGGACTGAGACCTACGAGCAGTACTTC. It codes for CASSPGTETYEQYF. The chain uses TRBV18 and TRBJ2-7, with TRBD2 as a possible D gene (6 bases). V lost 3 bases to trimming and J lost 2 bases, with 11 bases between them. Germline V gene sequence: CDR1 KGHSH, CDR2 LQKENI. The CDR3 length is 14 residues.

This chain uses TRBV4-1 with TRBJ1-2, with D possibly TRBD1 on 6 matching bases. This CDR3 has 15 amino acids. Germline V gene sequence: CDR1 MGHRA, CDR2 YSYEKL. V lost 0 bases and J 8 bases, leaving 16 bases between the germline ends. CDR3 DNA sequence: TGCGCCAGCAGCCAAGATGTTCGGGGGGGCAGGGGCTACACCTTC. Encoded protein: CASSQDVRGGRGYTF.

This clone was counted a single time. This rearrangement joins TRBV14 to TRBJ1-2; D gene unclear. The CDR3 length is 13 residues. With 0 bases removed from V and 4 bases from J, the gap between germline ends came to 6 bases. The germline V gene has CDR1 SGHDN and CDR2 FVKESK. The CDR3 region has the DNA TGTGCCAGCAGCCAAGAGCGGGGCTATGGCTACACCTTC. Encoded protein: CASSQERGYGYTF. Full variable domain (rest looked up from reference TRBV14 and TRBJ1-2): EAGVTQFPSHSVIEKGQTVTLRCDPISGHDNLYWYRRVMGKEIKFLLHFVKESKQDESGMPNNRFLAERTGGTYSTLKVQPAELEDSGVYFCASSQERGYGYTFGSGTRLTVV.

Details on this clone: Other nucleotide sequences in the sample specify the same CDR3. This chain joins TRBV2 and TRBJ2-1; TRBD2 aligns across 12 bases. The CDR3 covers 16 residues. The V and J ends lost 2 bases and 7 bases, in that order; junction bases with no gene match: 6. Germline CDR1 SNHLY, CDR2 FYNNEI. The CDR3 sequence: CASSERASGGGNEQFF. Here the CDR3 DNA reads TGTGCCAGCAGTGAAAGGGCTAGCGGGGGGGGTAATGAGCAGTTCTTC.

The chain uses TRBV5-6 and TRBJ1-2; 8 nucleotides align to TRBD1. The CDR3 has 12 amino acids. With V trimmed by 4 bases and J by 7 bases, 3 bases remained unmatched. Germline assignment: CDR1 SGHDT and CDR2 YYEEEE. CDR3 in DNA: TGTGCCAGCAGCCCCGGGACAGGTGGCTACACCTTC. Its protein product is CASSPGTGGYTF.

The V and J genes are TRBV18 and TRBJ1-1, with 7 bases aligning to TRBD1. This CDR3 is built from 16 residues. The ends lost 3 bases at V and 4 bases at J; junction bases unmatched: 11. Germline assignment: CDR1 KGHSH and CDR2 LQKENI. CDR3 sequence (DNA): TGTGCCAGCTCACCCCTTCCGACAGGGAGCTCCACTGAAGCTTTCTTT. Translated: CASSPLPTGSSTEAFF. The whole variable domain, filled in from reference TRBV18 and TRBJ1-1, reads NAGVMQNPRHLVRRRGQEARLRCSPMKGHSHVYWYRQLPEEGLKFMVYLQKENIIDESGMPKERFSAEFPKEGPSILRIQQVVRGDSAAYFCASSPLPTGSSTEAFFGQGTRLTVV.

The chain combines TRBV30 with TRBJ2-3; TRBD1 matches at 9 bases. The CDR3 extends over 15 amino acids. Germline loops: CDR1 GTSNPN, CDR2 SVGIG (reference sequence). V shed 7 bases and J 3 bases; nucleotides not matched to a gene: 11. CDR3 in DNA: TGTGCCTCCGACACAAGGGGGACAGGGACAGATACGCAGTATTTT. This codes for CASDTRGTGTDTQYF. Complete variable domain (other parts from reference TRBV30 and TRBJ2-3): SQTIHQWPATLVQPVGSPLSLECTVEGTSNPNLYWYRQAAGRGLQLLFYSVGIGQISSEVPQNLSASRPQDRQFILSSKKLLLSDSGFYLCASDTRGTGTDTQYFGPGTRLTVL.

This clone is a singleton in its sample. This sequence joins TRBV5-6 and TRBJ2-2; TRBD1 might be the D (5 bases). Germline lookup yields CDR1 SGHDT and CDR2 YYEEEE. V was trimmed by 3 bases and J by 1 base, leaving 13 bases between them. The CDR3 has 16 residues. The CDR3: CASSSWGQLNTGELFF. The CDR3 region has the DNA TGTGCCAGCAGCTCGTGGGGCCAATTGAACACCGGGGAGCTGTTTTTT.

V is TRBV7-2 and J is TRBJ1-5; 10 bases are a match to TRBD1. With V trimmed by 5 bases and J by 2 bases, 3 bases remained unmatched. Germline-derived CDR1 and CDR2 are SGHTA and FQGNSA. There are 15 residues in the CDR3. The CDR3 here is CASSLGTGGNQPQHF. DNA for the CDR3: TGTGCCAGCAGCCTCGGGACAGGGGGCAATCAGCCCCAGCATTTT. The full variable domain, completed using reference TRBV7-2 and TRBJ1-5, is GAGVSQSPSNKVTEKGKDVELRCDPISGHTALYWYRQSLGQGLEFLIYFQGNSAPDKSGLPSDRFSAERTGGSVSTLTIQRTQQEDSAVYLCASSLGTGGNQPQHFGDGTRLSIL.

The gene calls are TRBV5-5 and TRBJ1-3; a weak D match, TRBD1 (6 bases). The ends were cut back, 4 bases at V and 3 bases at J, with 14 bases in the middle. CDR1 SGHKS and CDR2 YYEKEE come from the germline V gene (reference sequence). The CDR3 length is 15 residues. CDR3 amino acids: CASSGPQGYGNTIYF. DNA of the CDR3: TGTGCCAGCAGCGGCCCACAGGGCTATGGAAACACCATATATTTT.

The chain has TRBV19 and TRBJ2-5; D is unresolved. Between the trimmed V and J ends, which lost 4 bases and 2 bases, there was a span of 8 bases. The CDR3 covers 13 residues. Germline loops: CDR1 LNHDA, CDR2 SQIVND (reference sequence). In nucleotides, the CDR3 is TGTGCCAGTAGTAGCGCATTGCAAGAGACCCAGTACTTC. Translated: CASSSALQETQYF.

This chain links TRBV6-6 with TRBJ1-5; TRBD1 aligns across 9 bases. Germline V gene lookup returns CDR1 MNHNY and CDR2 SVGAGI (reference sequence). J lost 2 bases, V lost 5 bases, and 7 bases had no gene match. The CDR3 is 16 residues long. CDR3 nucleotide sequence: TGTGCCAGCAGTAGCCGGGGGGACAGGGGCAATCAGCCCCAGCATTTT. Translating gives CASSSRGDRGNQPQHF.

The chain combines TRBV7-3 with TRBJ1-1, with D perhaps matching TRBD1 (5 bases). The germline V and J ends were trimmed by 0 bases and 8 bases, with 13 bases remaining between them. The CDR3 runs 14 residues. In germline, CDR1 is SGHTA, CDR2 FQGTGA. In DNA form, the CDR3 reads TGTGCCAGCAGCTTAACGGGGTGGGACTCCGAAGCTTTCTTT. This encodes CASSLTGWDSEAFF.

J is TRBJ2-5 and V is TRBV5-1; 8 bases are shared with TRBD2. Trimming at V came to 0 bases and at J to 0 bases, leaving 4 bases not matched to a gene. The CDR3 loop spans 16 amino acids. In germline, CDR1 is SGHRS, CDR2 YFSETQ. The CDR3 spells CASSLGPAGDQETQYF. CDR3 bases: TGCGCCAGCAGCTTGGGCCCAGCGGGGGACCAAGAGACCCAGTACTTC.

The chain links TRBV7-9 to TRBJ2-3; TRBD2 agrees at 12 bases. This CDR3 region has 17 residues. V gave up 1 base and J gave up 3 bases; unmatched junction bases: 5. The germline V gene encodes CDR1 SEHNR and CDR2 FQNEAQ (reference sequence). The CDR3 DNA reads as TGTGCCAGCAGCTTAGGCTCTAGCGGGGGGGCAACAGATACGCAGTATTTT. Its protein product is CASSLGSSGGATDTQYF.

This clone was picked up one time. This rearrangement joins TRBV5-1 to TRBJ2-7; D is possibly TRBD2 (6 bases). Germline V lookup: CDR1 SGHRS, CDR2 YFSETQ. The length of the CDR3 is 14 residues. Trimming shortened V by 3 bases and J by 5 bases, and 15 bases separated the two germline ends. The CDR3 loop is CASSSRDSGDEQYF. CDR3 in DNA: TGCGCCAGCAGCTCCCGGGACTCGGGGGACGAGCAGTACTTC.

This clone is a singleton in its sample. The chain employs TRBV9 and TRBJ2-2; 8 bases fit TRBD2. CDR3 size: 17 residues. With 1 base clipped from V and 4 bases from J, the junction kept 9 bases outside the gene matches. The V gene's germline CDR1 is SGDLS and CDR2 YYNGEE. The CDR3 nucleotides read TGTGCCAGCAGCGTAAGGGCGGGGGGCCTTCCCACCGGGGAGCTGTTTTTT. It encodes CASSVRAGGLPTGELFF.

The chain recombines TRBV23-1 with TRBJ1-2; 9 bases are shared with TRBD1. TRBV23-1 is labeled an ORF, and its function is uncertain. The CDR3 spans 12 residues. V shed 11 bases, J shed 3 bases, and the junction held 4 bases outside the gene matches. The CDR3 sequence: CAQYRGHYGYTF. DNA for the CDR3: TGCGCCCAATACAGGGGGCACTATGGCTACACCTTC.

Written as DNA, the CDR3 is TGTGCCAGCAGTTTCGGGGGGGCCTTGTCAGATACGCAGTATTTT. This sequence encodes CASSFGGALSDTQYF. The V call is TRBV6-5, the J call TRBJ2-3; 8 nucleotides align to TRBD2. V lost 4 bases, J lost 4 bases, and 7 bases stayed unmatched. Per germline, CDR1 MNHEY and CDR2 SVGAGI. CDR3 length equals 15 residues.

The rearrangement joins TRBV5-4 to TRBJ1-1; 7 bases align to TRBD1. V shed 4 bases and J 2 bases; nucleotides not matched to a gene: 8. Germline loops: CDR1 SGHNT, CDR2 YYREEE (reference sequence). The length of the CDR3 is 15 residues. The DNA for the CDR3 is TGTGCCAGCAGCCGAGGGGGCGCCGGTAACACTGAAGCTTTCTTT. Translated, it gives CASSRGGAGNTEAFF.

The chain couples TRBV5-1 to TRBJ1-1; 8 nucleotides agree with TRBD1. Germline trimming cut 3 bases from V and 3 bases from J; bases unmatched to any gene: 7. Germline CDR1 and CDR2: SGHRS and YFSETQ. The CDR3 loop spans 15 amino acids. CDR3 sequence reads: CASSSGQGGYTEAFF. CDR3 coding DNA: TGCGCCAGCAGCTCTGGACAGGGTGGTTACACTGAAGCTTTCTTT. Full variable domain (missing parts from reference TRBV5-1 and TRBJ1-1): KAGVTQTPRYLIKTRGQQVTLSCSPISGHRSVSWYQQTPGQGLQFLFEYFSETQRNKGNFPGRFSGRQFSNSRSEMNVSTLELGDSALYLCASSSGQGGYTEAFFGQGTRLTVV.

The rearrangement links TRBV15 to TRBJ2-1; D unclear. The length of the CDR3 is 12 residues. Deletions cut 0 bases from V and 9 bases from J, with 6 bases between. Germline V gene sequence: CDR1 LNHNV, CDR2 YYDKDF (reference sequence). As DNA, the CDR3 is TGTGCCACCAGCAGAGAGCGCGGTGAGCAGTTCTTC. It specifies CATSRERGEQFF.